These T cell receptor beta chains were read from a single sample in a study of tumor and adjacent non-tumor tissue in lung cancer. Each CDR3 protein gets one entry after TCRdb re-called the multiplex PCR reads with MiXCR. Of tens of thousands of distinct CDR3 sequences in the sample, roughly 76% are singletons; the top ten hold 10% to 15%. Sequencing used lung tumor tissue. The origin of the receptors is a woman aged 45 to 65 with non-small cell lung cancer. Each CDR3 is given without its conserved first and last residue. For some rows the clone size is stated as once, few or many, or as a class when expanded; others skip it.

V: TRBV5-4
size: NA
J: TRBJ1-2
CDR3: VSSLLLGTGASVGPGYT

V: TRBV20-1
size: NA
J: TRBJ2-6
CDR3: SAGWGTNFGANVLT

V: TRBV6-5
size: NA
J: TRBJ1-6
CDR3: TSIGTWDSLLH

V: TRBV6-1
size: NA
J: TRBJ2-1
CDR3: TISAPGGGEINEQF

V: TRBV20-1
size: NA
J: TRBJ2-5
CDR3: SASVGSQETHY

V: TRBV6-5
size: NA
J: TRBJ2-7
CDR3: AGITQDSACEQY

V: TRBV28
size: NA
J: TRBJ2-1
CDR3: ARNPEGGHNDEQF

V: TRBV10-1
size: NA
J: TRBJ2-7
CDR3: ASSGYRQKQY

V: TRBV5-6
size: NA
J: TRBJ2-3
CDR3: ANSLSGRTDTHY

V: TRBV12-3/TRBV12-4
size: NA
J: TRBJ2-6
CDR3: ASSLAYTSPLT

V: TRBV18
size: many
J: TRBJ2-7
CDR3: ASSPGFPSYEQY

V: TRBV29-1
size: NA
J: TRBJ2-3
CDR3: SVGIALTDTHY

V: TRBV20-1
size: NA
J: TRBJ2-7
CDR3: SAGDRAGGWYGQY

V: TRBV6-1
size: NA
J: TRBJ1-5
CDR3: ASSVVGPNQPRL

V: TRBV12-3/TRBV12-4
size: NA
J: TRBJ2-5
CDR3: ASSLISGTAQETQY

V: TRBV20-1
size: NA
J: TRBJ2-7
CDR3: SVRDRAVGWYEQY

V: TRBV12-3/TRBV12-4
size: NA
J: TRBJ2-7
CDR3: GGSPTTTYYEQY

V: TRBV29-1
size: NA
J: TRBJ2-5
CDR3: SIRLHLPRETQY

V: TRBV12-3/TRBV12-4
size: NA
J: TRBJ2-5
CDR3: ASSLPRAFETQY

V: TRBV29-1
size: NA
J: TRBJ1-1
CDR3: SAGTGVTNTEAF

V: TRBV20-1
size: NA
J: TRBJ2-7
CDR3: SARKGGTSRNEHY

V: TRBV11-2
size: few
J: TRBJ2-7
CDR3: PSSLDPRDEQY

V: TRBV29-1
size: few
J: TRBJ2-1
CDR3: SVETSGSYLGVDQF

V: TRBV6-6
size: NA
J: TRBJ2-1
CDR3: ASSNTKRFTYSEQF

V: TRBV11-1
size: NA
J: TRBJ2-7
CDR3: ASSGTLRY

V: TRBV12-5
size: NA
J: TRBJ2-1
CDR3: VSGLERLASEQF

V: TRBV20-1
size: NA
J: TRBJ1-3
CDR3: TARVARGVEGNTIY

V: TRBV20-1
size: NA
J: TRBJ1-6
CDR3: CARDHRTGRSTPLH

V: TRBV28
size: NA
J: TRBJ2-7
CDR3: VSSLGGSSYEQY

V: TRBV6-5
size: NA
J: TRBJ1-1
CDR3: ASSGRGNEAF

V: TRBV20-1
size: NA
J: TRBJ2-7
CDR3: RARVVAGHKTDSYEQY

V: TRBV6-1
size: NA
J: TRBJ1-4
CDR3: ASSEIRKEKLF

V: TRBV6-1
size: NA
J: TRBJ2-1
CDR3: ASMSPTGSFMDEQF

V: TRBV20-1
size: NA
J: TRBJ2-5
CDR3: SASQYQETQY

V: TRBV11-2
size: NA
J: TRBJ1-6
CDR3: ASSLYGTNNSSLH

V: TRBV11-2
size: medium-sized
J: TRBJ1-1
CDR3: ASSSRTGLMNTEAF

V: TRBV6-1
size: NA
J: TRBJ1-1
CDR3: VSRPGQGTTEAF

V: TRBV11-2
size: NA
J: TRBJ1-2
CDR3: ASGLIHTNYGYT

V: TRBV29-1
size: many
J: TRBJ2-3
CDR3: SVASDGVYTDTQY

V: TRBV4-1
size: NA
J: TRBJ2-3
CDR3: ASSQDQTSGRTDTQY

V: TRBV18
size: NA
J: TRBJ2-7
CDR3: ASSGRQGHSYEQY

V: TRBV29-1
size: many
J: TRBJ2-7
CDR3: SVVFNYEQY